The 29 T cell receptor beta chains given below trace back to one sample, sequenced in a study of molecular identifiers for immune sequencing clone quantification. TCRdb redid the calling of the PCR reads with MiXCR, one entry per CDR3 protein. The sample consists of about 330,000 distinct CDR3 sequences, under 25% of them appearing once. The sequenced sample consisted of naive CD8+ T cells from blood, with Jurkat cell RNA spiked in. The subset here: FACS-sorted CD8+CD4-CCR7+CD45RA+ naive T cells. The receptors were gathered from a human donor in good health. Some libraries in this study had Jurkat cell RNA spiked in.

Worth noting for this clonotype: A much larger clone lies one base from this, so it may be a read error. The chain employs TRBV13 and TRBJ2-6, with D possibly TRBD1 on 6 matching bases. The CDR3 is 19 residues long. CDR1 and CDR2 from the germline V gene are PRHDT and FYEKMQ (reference sequence). CDR3 in amino acids: CASSKNGWFRGSGADVLTF. As DNA, the CDR3 is TGTGCCAGCAGCAAAAACGGATGGTTTAGGGGGTCTGGGGCCGACGTCCTGACTTTC. Looking up the rest from reference TRBV13 and TRBJ2-6 gives the full variable domain: AAGVIQSPRHLIKEKRETATLKCYPIPRHDTVYWYQQGPGQDPQFLISFYEKMQSDKGSIPDRFSAQQFSDYHSELNMSSLELGDSALYFCASSKNGWFRGSGADVLTFGAGSRLTVL.

This chain uses TRBV4-3 with TRBJ1-3; D perhaps matches TRBD1 (5 bases). This CDR3 region has 16 residues. Trimming cost V 0 bases and J 2 bases, with 11 bases left between them. CDR1 is LGHNA and CDR2 is YSLEER in the germline V gene. DNA for the CDR3: TGCGCCAGCAGCCAAGATGCGGCAGGGCCTGGAAACACCATATATTTT. Protein: CASSQDAAGPGNTIYF.

This clonotype was recorded at least ten times. The V call is TRBV29-1, the J call TRBJ2-7; possible D gene TRBD1, 6 bases. Germline-derived CDR1 and CDR2 are SQVTM and ANQGSEA. The CDR3 spans 14 residues. Deletions cut 5 bases from V and 6 bases from J, with 20 bases between. This chain's CDR3 is CSVSLGHSGPEQYF. DNA of the CDR3: TGCAGCGTTTCCCTGGGACACTCCGGCCCCGAGCAGTACTTC.

The chain recombines TRBV24-1 with TRBJ2-1, with no clear D. The CDR3 totals 11 residues. The V end lost 7 bases, the J end lost 8 bases, and 8 bases lay between the germline ends. Germline V gives CDR1 KGHDR, CDR2 SFDVKD. CDR3 protein: CATSLGDEQFF. The CDR3 DNA follows: TGTGCCACCAGCCTGGGCGATGAGCAGTTCTTC.

This clonotype was counted only a few times. The chain is built from TRBV2 and TRBJ1-4; D is possibly TRBD1 (6 bases). Trimming pared 6 bases from V and 5 bases from J, leaving 16 bases between. Germline CDR1 is SNHLY and CDR2 is FYNNEI. The CDR3 loop spans 15 amino acids. The CDR3 spells CASRRLQGQNEKLFF. The CDR3 nucleotides are TGTGCCAGCAGACGCCTACAGGGTCAGAATGAAAAACTGTTTTTT.

This clonotype was counted many times. This rearrangement joins TRBV12-3 or TRBV12-4 to TRBJ2-1; D possibly corresponds to TRBD1 (5 bases). This CDR3 comprises 13 residues. The V and J ends lost 3 bases and 8 bases respectively, with 11 bases between them. This CDR3 reads CASSFPGLDEQFF. The DNA of the CDR3 is TGTGCCAGCAGTTTCCCAGGGTTGGATGAGCAGTTCTTC.

The chain couples TRBV5-8 to TRBJ2-3; TRBD1 aligns across 7 bases. This CDR3 comprises 14 residues. Germline loops: CDR1 SGHTS, CDR2 YDEGEE. The J segment lost 5 bases and the V segment lost 4 bases, leaving 7 bases of the junction unmatched. The CDR3 loop is CASSPDRELDTQYF. In DNA form, the CDR3 reads TGTGCCAGCAGCCCAGACAGGGAACTAGATACGCAGTATTTT.

This clonotype came up many times. The chain carries TRBV7-6 and TRBJ1-1, with TRBD1 matching over 8 bases. Trimming at V came to 4 bases and at J to 0 bases, leaving 10 bases not matched to a gene. The CDR3 consists of 17 residues. Germline CDR1 is SGHVS and CDR2 is FNYEAQ. CDR3 nucleotide sequence: TGTGCCAGCAGCTCCAGTCTAGGGACAGGTCTGAACACTGAAGCTTTCTTT. Residues: CASSSSLGTGLNTEAFF.

This clonotype was seen only a few times. The chain links TRBV30 to TRBJ1-3; no firm D call. V was shortened by 5 bases and J by 2 bases, with 10 bases between the two germline ends. CDR3 length equals 13 residues. CDR1 GTSNPN and CDR2 SVGIG come from the germline V gene (reference sequence). The CDR3 protein is CAWDEHPGNTIYF. CDR3 nucleotide sequence: TGTGCCTGGGATGAGCATCCTGGAAACACCATATATTTT.

This clonotype has more than one count but fewer than ten. The chain recombines TRBV6-2 or TRBV6-3 with TRBJ2-7; D ambiguous. This CDR3 is built from 14 residues. The germline V gene encodes CDR1 MNHEY and CDR2 SVGEGT. Trimming left V 4 bases short and J 0 bases short, with 10 bases between. The CDR3 DNA is TGTGCCAGCAGTTCCGGTGGGTTCTCCTACGAGCAGTACTTC. Amino acids: CASSSGGFSYEQYF.

This clonotype was seen only a few times. This sequence joins TRBV20-1 and TRBJ2-7; D unclear. V lost 1 base and J 3 bases, leaving 13 bases between the germline ends. In germline, CDR1 is DFQATT, CDR2 SNEGSKA (reference sequence). The CDR3 extends over 14 amino acids. CDR3 residues: CSARVQSVDYEQYF. The CDR3 DNA reads TGCAGTGCTAGAGTTCAGAGTGTAGACTACGAGCAGTACTTC.

With respect to this clonotype: This sequence may be a read error, since a much larger clone differs from it by one base. This chain links TRBV9 with TRBJ2-3, with D perhaps matching TRBD2 (7 bases). The CDR3 length is 14 residues. CDR1 is SGDLS, CDR2 YYNGEE, per germline. The V and J ends lost 6 bases and 3 bases respectively, with 14 bases between them. Here the CDR3 reads CASTGGFSTDTQYF. In nucleotides, the CDR3 is TGTGCCAGCACGGGGGGCTTCTCTACAGATACGCAGTATTTT.

This clonotype was picked up many times. The rearrangement links TRBV29-1 to TRBJ2-7, with TRBD1 identical over 7 bases. Trimming took 8 bases from V and 2 from J; bases not matched to a gene: 6. This CDR3 has 12 residues. Germline V gene lookup returns CDR1 SQVTM and CDR2 ANQGSEA. The CDR3 reads CSIWTGPYEQYF. CDR3 bases: TGCAGCATCTGGACAGGCCCCTACGAGCAGTACTTC.

This clonotype was counted a few times. The chain employs TRBV5-6 and TRBJ2-7, with D perhaps TRBD2 (6 bases). This CDR3 spans 14 amino acids. Germline loops: CDR1 SGHDT, CDR2 YYEEEE. Trimming took off 0 bases at V and 6 bases at J, with 13 bases between the two ends. CDR3 DNA sequence: TGTGCCAGCAGCTTGGGCGGGGTCGGTTCCGAGCAGTACTTC. This encodes CASSLGGVGSEQYF. Together with reference TRBV5-6 and TRBJ2-7, the CDR3 gives the full variable domain: DAGVTQSPTHLIKTRGQQVTLRCSPKSGHDTVSWYQQALGQGPQFIFQYYEEEERQRGNFPDRFSGHQFPNYSSELNVNALLLGDSALYLCASSLGGVGSEQYFGPGTRLTVT.

This clonotype was counted only a few times. The J gene is TRBJ2-7, the V gene TRBV5-1; the D call may be TRBD1 or TRBD2 (5 bases each). The germline gives CDR1 SGHRS, CDR2 YFSETQ. Trimming took 1 base from V and 4 from J, leaving 15 bases between them. The CDR3 totals 15 residues. The CDR3 DNA reads TGCGCCAGCAGCTTGTGGGGCGGAACTAGTTACGAGCAGTACTTC. Residues: CASSLWGGTSYEQYF.

Worth noting for this clonotype: In this CDR3 the conserved last residue, phenylalanine or tryptophan, is missing, so a read error is likely. V is TRBV4-2 and J is TRBJ2-7; D is ambiguous. The V end was cut by 1 base, the J end by 3 bases, with 7 bases between. This CDR3 region has 13 residues. CDR1 is LGHNA and CDR2 is YNFKEQ in the germline V gene. As DNA, the CDR3 is TGTGCCAGCAGCCAAGGGAGCAGCTACGAGCAGTACTCC. As protein: CASSQGSSYEQYS.

The chain joins TRBV30 to TRBJ2-1, with 10 nucleotides matching TRBD2. Germline V CDR1 and CDR2: GTSNPN, SVGIG (reference sequence). This CDR3 contains 16 residues. CDR3 nucleotides: TGTGCATCGGAAGGGCTAGCGGGGGAGCGTTACAATGAGCAGTTCTTC. It encodes CASEGLAGERYNEQFF. Variable domain in full (rest from reference TRBV30 and TRBJ2-1): SQTIHQWPATLVQPVGSPLSLECTVEGTSNPNLYWYRQAAGRGLQLLFYSVGIGQISSEVPQNLSASRPQDRQFILSSKKLLLSDSGFYLCASEGLAGERYNEQFFGPGTRLTVL.

V and J are TRBV27 and TRBJ2-1; a weak D match, TRBD2 (8 bases). Trimming removed 5 bases from V and 5 bases from J, with 22 bases in between. CDR3 length equals 17 residues. CDR1 is MNHEY and CDR2 is SMNVEV in the germline V gene (reference sequence). The CDR3, as DNA: TGTGCCAGCAGTCCGACGTGGAGCGGGGGACAGAACAATGAGCAGTTCTTC. This gives the protein CASSPTWSGGQNNEQFF.

Concerning this clonotype: This could be a read error, since a much larger clone is one nucleotide away. The genes are TRBV10-3 and TRBJ1-2; D unresolved. CDR3 length: 10 amino acids. From germline, CDR1 is ENHRY and CDR2 SYGVKD. DNA for the CDR3: TGTGCCAAGAACCCATGTGGCTACGCCTTC. Translated, it gives CAKNPCGYAF.

The chain combines TRBV14 with TRBJ2-7; D is ambiguous. V was shortened by 1 base and J by 8 bases, with 12 bases between the two germline ends. Germline CDR1 and CDR2: SGHDN and FVKESK. The CDR3 spans 13 residues. CDR3: CASSQGLLHKQYF. CDR3 DNA sequence: TGTGCCAGCAGCCAAGGGCTCCTCCACAAGCAGTACTTC. The whole variable domain, filled in from reference TRBV14 and TRBJ2-7, reads EAGVTQFPSHSVIEKGQTVTLRCDPISGHDNLYWYRRVMGKEIKFLLHFVKESKQDESGMPNNRFLAERTGGTYSTLKVQPAELEDSGVYFCASSQGLLHKQYFGPGTRLTVT.

Many counts were recorded for this clonotype. Its ends do not fully match the called genes, so a read error is possible. The chain is built from TRBV6-2 or TRBV6-3 and TRBJ1-1; D is uncertain. Germline values: CDR1 MNHEY, CDR2 SVGEGT. This CDR3 contains 11 residues. CDR3 sequence (DNA): TGTGCCAGCAGTTACCCTACTTTGACCCGCTTT. Translated: CASSYPTLTRF.

As regards this clonotype: A junction end diverges from the germline sequence, so it may reflect a read error. The chain joins TRBV6-2 or TRBV6-3 to TRBJ1-4, with 7 bases that match TRBD1. CDR3 length: 15 residues. Germline V lookup: CDR1 MNHEY, CDR2 SVGEGT. The DNA for the CDR3 is TGTGCCAGCAGTTACTCGTTTTCTCTTGGCGGGACAGCGAGTTTT. Encoded protein: CASSYSFSLGGTASF.

This clonotype was seen repeatedly, ten times or more. The chain carries TRBV7-9 and TRBJ1-4; 7 bases fit TRBD1. CDR1 is SEHNR, CDR2 FQNEAQ, per germline (reference sequence). After removal of 0 bases from V and 0 bases from J, the junction contained 4 bases not matched to a gene. CDR3 length equals 17 residues. For the CDR3, the DNA is TGTGCCAGCAGCTTAGCCTGGCAGGGGGCAACTAATGAAAAACTGTTTTTT. The encoded protein is CASSLAWQGATNEKLFF.

This clonotype was seen ten or more times. The V call is TRBV7-9, the J call TRBJ1-2, with D tentatively TRBD1 (5 bases). The CDR3 runs 14 residues. V was cut by 1 base and J by 3 bases, with 9 bases left in between. CDR1 and CDR2 (germline): SEHNR, FQNEAQ (reference sequence). The CDR3 sequence is CASSLEQDYYGYTF. CDR3 nucleotide sequence: TGTGCCAGCAGCTTAGAACAGGACTACTATGGCTACACCTTC. The entire variable domain, with the rest obtained from reference TRBV7-9 and TRBJ1-2, is as follows: DTGVSQNPRHKITKRGQNVTFRCDPISEHNRLYWYRQTLGQGPEFLTYFQNEAQLEKSRLLSDRFSAERPKGSFSTLEIQRTEQGDSAMYLCASSLEQDYYGYTFGSGTRLTVV.

This clonotype was recorded at least ten times. V usage is TRBV7-8 and J usage is TRBJ1-1; 7 bases are shared with TRBD1. The CDR3 sequence is 16 residues long. Losses at the gene ends were 0 bases for V and 1 base for J; bases not matched to a gene: 5. In germline, CDR1 is SGHVS, CDR2 FQNEAQ. Here the CDR3 reads CASSLAGTESNTEAFF. As DNA, the CDR3 is TGTGCCAGCAGCTTAGCTGGGACAGAGTCGAACACTGAAGCTTTCTTT. Looking up the rest from reference TRBV7-8 and TRBJ1-1 gives the full variable domain: GAGVSQSPRYKVAKRGQDVALRCDPISGHVSLFWYQQALGQGPEFLTYFQNEAQLDKSGLPSDRFFAERPEGSVSTLKIQRTQQEDSAVYLCASSLAGTESNTEAFFGQGTRLTVV.

The V and J genes are TRBV3-1 and TRBJ2-1; 7 nucleotides line up with TRBD2. Looked up from germline, CDR1 is LGHDT and CDR2 is YNNKEL (reference sequence). The CDR3 totals 15 residues. The ends lost 0 bases at V and 7 bases at J; junction bases unmatched: 6. The CDR3 is CASSQDGGVWNEQFF. The CDR3 DNA reads TGTGCCAGCAGCCAAGATGGGGGGGTATGGAATGAGCAGTTCTTC.

V gene TRBV5-3 combines with J gene TRBJ2-7; D is uncertain. TRBV5-3 is classed as an ORF, of uncertain function. This CDR3 has 12 residues. The ends were cut back, 9 bases at V and 1 base at J, with 11 bases in the middle. The CDR3 region is CAISFTSYEQYF. The DNA for the CDR3 is TGTGCCATCAGCTTCACTTCCTACGAGCAGTACTTC.

The chain recombines TRBV19 with TRBJ2-7; a possible D gene is TRBD1 (6 bases). This CDR3 is 14 amino acids long. The V gene's germline CDR1 is LNHDA and CDR2 SQIVND (reference sequence). With 7 bases removed from V and 2 bases from J, the gap between germline ends came to 15 bases. The CDR3 nucleotides are TGTGCCAGTAATATCACAGGGCAGACCTACGAGCAGTACTTC. Amino acid sequence: CASNITGQTYEQYF.

This clonotype was observed many times. DNA of the CDR3: TGTGCCAGCAGCTTCGTATTAGGAGAGAACACTGAAGCTTTCTTT. It specifies CASSFVLGENTEAFF. This chain connects TRBV5-5 to TRBJ1-1; D is uncertain. V was shortened by 2 bases and J by 1 base, with 12 bases between the two germline ends. Per the germline V gene, CDR1 is SGHKS and CDR2 is YYEKEE (reference sequence). The CDR3 is made up of 15 amino acids.